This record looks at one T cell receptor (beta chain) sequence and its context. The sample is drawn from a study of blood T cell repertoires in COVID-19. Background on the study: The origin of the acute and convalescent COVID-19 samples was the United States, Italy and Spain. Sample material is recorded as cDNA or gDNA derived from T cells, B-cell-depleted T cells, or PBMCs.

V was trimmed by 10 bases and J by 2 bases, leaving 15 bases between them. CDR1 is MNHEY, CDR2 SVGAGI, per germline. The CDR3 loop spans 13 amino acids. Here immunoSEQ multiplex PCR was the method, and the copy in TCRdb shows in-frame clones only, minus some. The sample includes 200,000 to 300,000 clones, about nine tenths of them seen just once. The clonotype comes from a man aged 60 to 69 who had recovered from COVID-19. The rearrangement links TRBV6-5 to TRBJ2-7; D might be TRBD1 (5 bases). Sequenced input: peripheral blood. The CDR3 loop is CATLDDSPYEQYF. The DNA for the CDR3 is TGTGCCACCTTAGATGACAGTCCCTACGAGCAGTACTTC.